This T cell receptor beta chain was identified during a study of regulatory T cells in long-lasting Graves disease. Study findings and constraints: Favored usage of TRBV28, TRBJ1-2 and TRBJ2-5 was recorded in persistent disease.

Sample time point: persistent/refractory GD, antithyroid drugs over 5 years with positive TRAb. The authors made the TCR library using RNA they extracted from PBMCs. For TCR beta, libraries came from iRepertoire HTBI primers and Arm-PCR of CDR3 regions. Original processing methods: Samples collectively showed 62 TRBV and approximately 15 TRBJ segments. Using its own MiXCR run on the multiplex PCR reads, TCRdb lists one record per CDR3 protein. It is TCRdb's table, rather than the study itself, that gives the V and J calls and clone size. Altogether around 400,000 distinct CDR3 sequences are present, roughly 20% being singletons, with the ten largest covering around a quarter. Notes on this clonotype: The antigen remains unidentified.

V was pared by 3 bases and J by 8 bases, with 13 bases between. The CDR3 spans 13 residues. Germline V gene lookup returns CDR1 MDHEN and CDR2 SYDVKM. The receptor comes from a woman between 35 and 50 years old with Graves disease. The V and J genes are TRBV28 and TRBJ1-2; D gene uncertain. This sample comprised peripheral blood mononuclear cells (PBMCs), obtained when the disease was refractory, from a patient treated with antithyroid drugs. CDR3: CASSLGRVKGYTF. The DNA of the CDR3 is TGTGCCAGCAGTTTGGGGAGGGTGAAGGGCTACACCTTC.